This T cell receptor beta chain was captured by sequencing in a study of cytomegalovirus exposure and HLA in healthy donors. Study context: The Caucasian-associated ancestry cluster held over 80% of under 450 genotyped donors. Study-wide points: Common viral pathogens were later found to be apparently linked to several of the most significant clusters. The study recorded around 160 TCR beta chains that were cytomegalovirus-associated.

As regards this clone: Its antigen is currently unknown.

The PCR used 60 Vbeta and 13 Jbeta primers. The assay was immunoSEQ multiplex PCR, and TCRdb's table has in-frame clones only and misses some. The repertoire holds approximately 140,000 clones, with about 76% as singletons. The receptor was derived from a man younger than 35 in good health and CMV-seronegative. The specimen sequenced was PBMCs.

CDR3: CAISGAQGNYEQYF. CDR3 bases: TGTGCCATCAGTGGAGCACAGGGGAACTACGAGCAGTACTTC. The chain has TRBV10-3 and TRBJ2-7; 7 nucleotides line up with TRBD1. V was pared by 4 bases and J by 3 bases, with 6 bases of the junction left unmatched. Germline lookup yields CDR1 ENHRY and CDR2 SYGVKD. This CDR3 has 14 amino acids.